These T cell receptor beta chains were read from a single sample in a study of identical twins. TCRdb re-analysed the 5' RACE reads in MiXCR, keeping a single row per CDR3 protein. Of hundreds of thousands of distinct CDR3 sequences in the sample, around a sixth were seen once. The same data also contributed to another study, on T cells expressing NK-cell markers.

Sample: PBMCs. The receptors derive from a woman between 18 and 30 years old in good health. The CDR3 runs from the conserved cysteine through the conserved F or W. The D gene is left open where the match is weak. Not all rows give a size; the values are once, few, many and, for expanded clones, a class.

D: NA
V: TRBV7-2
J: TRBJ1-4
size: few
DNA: TGTGCCAGCAGCCCTCGGTCGTATAATGAAAAACTGTTTTTT
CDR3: CASSPRSYNEKLFF

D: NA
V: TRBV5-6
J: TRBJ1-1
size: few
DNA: TGTGCCAGCAGCTACCCCAAGGGCCCCAACACTGAAGCTTTCTTT
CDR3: CASSYPKGPNTEAFF

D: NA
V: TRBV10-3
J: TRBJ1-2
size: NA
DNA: TGTGCCATCAGTGAGATAGTCGCACACCCGTTCTATGGCTACACCTTC
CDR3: CAISEIVAHPFYGYTF

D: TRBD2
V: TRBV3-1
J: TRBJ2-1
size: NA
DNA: TGTGCCAGCAGCCAAGGCAGCGGGAGGTACAATGAGCAGTTCTTC
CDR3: CASSQGSGRYNEQFF

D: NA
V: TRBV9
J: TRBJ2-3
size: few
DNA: TGTGCCAGCAGCGTGGCCAATACAGATACGCAGTATTTT
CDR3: CASSVANTDTQYF

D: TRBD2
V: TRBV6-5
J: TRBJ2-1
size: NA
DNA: TGTGCCAGCAGTTACCCTCCCGAGTGGCGGGAGAATGAGCAGTTCTTC
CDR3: CASSYPPEWRENEQFF

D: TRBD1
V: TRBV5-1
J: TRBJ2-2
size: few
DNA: TGCGCCAGCAGCCGTGCCGGGACAGATAACACCGGGGAGCTGTTTTTT
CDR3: CASSRAGTDNTGELFF

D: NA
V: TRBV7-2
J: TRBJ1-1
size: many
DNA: TGTGCCAGCAGCTTCAACGGGGTTGAAGCTTTCTTT
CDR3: CASSFNGVEAFF

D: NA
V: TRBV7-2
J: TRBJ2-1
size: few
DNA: TGTGCCAGCAGCTTTAGCAGCCCATCCTACAATGAGCAGTTCTTC
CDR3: CASSFSSPSYNEQFF

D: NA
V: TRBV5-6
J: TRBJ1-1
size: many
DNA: TGTGCCAGCTCCGCCGGCGACAACACTGAAGCTTTCTTT
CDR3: CASSAGDNTEAFF

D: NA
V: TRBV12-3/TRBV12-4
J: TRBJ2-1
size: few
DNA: TGTGCCAGCAGTTTGTTAGGCAGGGGAGGTTATGAGCAGTTCTTC
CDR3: CASSLLGRGGYEQFF

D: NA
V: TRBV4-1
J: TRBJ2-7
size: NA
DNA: TGCGCCAGCAGCCAATTAGGGGTTGGACGGGCGGGAAAGCAGTACTTC
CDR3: CASSQLGVGRAGKQYF

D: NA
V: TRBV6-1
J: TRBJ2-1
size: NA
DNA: TGTGCCAGCACCCCAGGGAGGAGGGATTACAATGAGCAGTTCTTC
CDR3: CASTPGRRDYNEQFF

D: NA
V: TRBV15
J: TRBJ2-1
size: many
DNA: TGTGCCACCAGCAGCTACAATGAGCAGTTCTTC
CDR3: CATSSYNEQFF

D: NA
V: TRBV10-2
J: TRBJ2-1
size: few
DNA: TGCGCCAGCATACCTCGGGGTGTCTACAATGAGCAGTTCTTC
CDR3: CASIPRGVYNEQFF

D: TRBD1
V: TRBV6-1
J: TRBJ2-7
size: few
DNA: TGTGCCAGCAAACCGGGACAGGGATATATGGGGCAGTACTTC
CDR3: CASKPGQGYMGQYF

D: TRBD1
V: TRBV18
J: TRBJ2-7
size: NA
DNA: TGTGCCAGCTCACGACTAAGGGACAGAAACTACGAGCAGTACTTC
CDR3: CASSRLRDRNYEQYF

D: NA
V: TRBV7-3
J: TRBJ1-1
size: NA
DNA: TGTGCCAGCAGCCCCTCGGGACCTGGTGTTACTGAAGCTTTCTTT
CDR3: CASSPSGPGVTEAFF

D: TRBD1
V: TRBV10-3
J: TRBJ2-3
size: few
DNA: TGTGCCATCAGTGAGAATCGGGGACAGACAGATACGCAGTATTTT
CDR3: CAISENRGQTDTQYF

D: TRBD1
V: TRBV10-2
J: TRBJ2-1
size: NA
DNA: TGCGCCAGCACCGAACCTCTACCGGGACAGGGTCTGGTTGAGCAGTTCTTC
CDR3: CASTEPLPGQGLVEQFF

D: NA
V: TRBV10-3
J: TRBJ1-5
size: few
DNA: TGTGCCATCAGTCGGACGGATTATAGCAATCAGCCCCAGCATTTT
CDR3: CAISRTDYSNQPQHF

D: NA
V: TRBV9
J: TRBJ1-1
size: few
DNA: TGTGCCAGCAGCGTAGAGGTCGGGGGGTGGACTGAAGCTTTCTTT
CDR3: CASSVEVGGWTEAFF

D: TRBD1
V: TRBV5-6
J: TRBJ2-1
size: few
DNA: TGTGCCAGCAGCCGGGGACAGGGGGACAATGAGCAGTTCTTC
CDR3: CASSRGQGDNEQFF

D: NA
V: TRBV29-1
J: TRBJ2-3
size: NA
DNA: TGCAGCGTGGGGTTGCACACAGATACGCAGTATTTT
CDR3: CSVGLHTDTQYF

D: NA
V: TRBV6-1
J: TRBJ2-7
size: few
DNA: TGTGCCAGCAGCCACGGGCCTTTTGACCCCTCCTACGAGCAGTACTTC
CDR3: CASSHGPFDPSYEQYF

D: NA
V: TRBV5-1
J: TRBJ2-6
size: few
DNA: TGCGCCAGCAGCCCAGGACGGGTAAGCTCTGGGGCCAACGTCCTGACTTTC
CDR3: CASSPGRVSSGANVLTF

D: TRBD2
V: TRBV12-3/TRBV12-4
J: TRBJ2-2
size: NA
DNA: TGTGCCAGCAGTGCCCGACTAGCGGTCGGGGAGCTGTTTTTT
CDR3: CASSARLAVGELFF

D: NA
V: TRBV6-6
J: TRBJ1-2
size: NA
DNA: TGTGCCAGCCATGAGGCTAACTATGGCTACACCTTC
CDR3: CASHEANYGYTF

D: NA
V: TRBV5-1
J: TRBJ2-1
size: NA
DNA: TGTGCCAGCAGCTTAGGGGCAGGGGTCTACAATGAGCAGTTCTTC
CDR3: CASSLGAGVYNEQFF

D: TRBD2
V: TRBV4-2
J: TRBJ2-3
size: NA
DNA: TGTGCCAGCAGCCAAGATCGGGAGGGAACGCAGTATTTT
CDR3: CASSQDREGTQYF

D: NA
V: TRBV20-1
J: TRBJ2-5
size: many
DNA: TGCAGTGCAGACAGCACCCAAGAGACCCAGTACTTC
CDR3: CSADSTQETQYF

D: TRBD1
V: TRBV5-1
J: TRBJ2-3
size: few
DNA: TGCGCCAGCAGCTCAGGGGGCCCCCTTAGCACAGATACGCAGTATTTT
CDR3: CASSSGGPLSTDTQYF

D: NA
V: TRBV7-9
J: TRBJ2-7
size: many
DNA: TGTGCCAGCAGCCCGCGGACCTACGAGCAGTACTTC
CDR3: CASSPRTYEQYF

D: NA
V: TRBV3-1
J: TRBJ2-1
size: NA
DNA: TGTGCCAGCAGCCAAGTATCCGGTACCTACAATGAGCAGTTCTTC
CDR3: CASSQVSGTYNEQFF

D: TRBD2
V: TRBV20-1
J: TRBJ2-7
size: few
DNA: TGCAGTGCTGGGACTAGCGTCTACGAGCAGTACTTC
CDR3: CSAGTSVYEQYF

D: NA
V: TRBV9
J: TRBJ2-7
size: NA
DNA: TGTGCCAGCAGCCCATTCGGGTCCGAGCAGTACTTC
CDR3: CASSPFGSEQYF

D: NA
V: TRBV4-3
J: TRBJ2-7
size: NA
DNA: TGCGCCAGCAGCCAAGATCTTCGGGGGAACTACGAGCAGTACTTC
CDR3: CASSQDLRGNYEQYF

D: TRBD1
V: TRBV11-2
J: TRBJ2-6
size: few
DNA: TGTGCCAGCAGCCTCCGACAGGGAACCGGGGCCAACGTCCTGACTTTC
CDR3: CASSLRQGTGANVLTF

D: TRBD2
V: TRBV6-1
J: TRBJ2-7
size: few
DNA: TGTGCCAGCAGTAAGACAACCGGGACTAGCGGGAGTAGATACGAGCAGTACTTC
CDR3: CASSKTTGTSGSRYEQYF

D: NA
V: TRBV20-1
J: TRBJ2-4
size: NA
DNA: TGCAGTGCAAATACCCTAGCCAAAAACATTCAGTACTTC
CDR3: CSANTLAKNIQYF

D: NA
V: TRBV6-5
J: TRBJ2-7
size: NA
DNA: TGTGCCAGCAACCTCCCCGAGCAGTACTTC
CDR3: CASNLPEQYF

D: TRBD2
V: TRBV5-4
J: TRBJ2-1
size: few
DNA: TGTGCCAGCAGCTTGGGGGGTCTAGCGGGGGCCTACAATGAGCAGTTCTTC
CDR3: CASSLGGLAGAYNEQFF

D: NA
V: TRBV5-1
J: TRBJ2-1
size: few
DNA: TGCGCCAGCAGCTTGGAGGGGGGGTTCAATGAGCAGTTCTTC
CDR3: CASSLEGGFNEQFF

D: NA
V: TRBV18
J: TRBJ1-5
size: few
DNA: TGTGCCAGCTCACCGCGACAGACCAATCAGCCCCAGCATTTT
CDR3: CASSPRQTNQPQHF

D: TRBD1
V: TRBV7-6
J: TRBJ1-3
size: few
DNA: TGTGCCAGCAGCTTAGAGGACAGGCTTAAACACTCTGGAAACACCATATATTTT
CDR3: CASSLEDRLKHSGNTIYF

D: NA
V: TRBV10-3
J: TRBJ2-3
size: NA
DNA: TGTGCCATCAGTGGAGGGGTGAGGACAGATACGCAGTATTTT
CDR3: CAISGGVRTDTQYF

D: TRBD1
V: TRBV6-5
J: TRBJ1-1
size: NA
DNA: TGTGCCAGCAGTTACGGGGACAGGGGGCACACTGAAGCTTTCTTT
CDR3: CASSYGDRGHTEAFF

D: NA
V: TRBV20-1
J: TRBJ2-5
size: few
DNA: TGCAGTGTAGAGGACTCCCTAATAGAGACCCAGTACTTC
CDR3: CSVEDSLIETQYF

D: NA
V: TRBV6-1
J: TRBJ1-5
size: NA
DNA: TGTGCCAGCAGCCGAGAGGCGAATCAGCCCCAGCATTTT
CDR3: CASSREANQPQHF

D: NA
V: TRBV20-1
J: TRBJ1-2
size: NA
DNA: TGCAGTGCTAGAGTTGGACTGCTTTCCTATGGCTACACCTTC
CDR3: CSARVGLLSYGYTF

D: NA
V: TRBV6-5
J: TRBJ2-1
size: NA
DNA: TGTGCCAGCAGTTTAGCTATTACCGATGAGCAGTTCTTC
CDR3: CASSLAITDEQFF

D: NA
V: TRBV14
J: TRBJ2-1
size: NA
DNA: TGTGCCAGCAGCCAAAGCCCGGGTGAGCAGTTCTTC
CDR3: CASSQSPGEQFF

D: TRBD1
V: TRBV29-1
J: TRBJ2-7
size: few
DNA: TGCAGCGTTGTCTCTCGGGACAGGGCAGTTAGGGAGTACTTC
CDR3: CSVVSRDRAVREYF

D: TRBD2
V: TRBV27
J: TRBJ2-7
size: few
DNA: TGTGCCAGCAGTTCCCGTAGCGGGAGTATATACGAGCAGTACTTC
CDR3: CASSSRSGSIYEQYF

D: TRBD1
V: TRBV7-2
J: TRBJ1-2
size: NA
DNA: TGTGCCAGCAGCTTTAGCAGGACAGGCGTTTCGGCTGGCTACACCTTC
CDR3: CASSFSRTGVSAGYTF

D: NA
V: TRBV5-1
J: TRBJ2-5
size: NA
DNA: TGCGCCAGCAGCTTCACGGGGGCGAGGGAGACCCAGTACTTC
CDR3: CASSFTGARETQYF

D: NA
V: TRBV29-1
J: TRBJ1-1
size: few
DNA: TGCAGCGCCTTCGACACTGAAGCTTTCTTT
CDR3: CSAFDTEAFF